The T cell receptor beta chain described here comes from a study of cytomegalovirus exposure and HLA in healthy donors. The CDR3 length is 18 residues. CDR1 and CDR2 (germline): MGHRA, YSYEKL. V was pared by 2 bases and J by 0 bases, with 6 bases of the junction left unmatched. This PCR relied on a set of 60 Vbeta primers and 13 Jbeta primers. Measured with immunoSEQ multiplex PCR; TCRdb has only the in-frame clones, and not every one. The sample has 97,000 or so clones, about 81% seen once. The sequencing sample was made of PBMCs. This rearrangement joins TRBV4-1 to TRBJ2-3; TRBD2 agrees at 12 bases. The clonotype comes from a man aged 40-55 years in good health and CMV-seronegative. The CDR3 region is CASSQLAGGKSSTDTQYF. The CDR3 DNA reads TGCGCCAGCAGCCAACTAGCGGGGGGGAAATCTAGCACAGATACGCAGTATTTT.